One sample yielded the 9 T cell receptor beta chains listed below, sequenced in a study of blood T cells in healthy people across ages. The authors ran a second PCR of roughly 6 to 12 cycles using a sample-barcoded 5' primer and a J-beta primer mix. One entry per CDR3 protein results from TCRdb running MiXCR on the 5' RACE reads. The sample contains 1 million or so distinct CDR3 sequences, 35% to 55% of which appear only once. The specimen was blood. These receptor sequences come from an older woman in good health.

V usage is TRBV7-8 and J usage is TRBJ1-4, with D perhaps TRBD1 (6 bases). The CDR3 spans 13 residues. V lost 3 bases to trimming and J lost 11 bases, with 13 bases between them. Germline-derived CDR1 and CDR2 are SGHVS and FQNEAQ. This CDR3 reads CASSFEGVDKLFF. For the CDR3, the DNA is TGTGCCAGCAGCTTTGAGGGGGTCGACAAACTGTTTTTT.

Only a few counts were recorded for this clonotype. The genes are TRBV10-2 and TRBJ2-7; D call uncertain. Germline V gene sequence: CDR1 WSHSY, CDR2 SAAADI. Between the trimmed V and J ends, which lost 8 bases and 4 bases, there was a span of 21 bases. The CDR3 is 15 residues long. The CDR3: CASLVVGRQQYEQYF. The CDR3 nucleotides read TGCGCCAGCCTAGTGGTAGGCAGACAACAATACGAGCAGTACTTC.

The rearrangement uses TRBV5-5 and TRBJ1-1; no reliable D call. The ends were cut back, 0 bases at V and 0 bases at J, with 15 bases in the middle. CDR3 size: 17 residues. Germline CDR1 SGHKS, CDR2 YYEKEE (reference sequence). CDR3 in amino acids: CASSLEPQAHMNTEAFF. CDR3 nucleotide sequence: TGTGCCAGCAGCTTGGAACCGCAGGCCCACATGAACACTGAAGCTTTCTTT. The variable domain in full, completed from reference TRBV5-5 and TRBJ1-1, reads DAGVTQSPTHLIKTRGQQVTLRCSPISGHKSVSWYQQVLGQGPQFIFQYYEKEERGRGNFPDRFSARQFPNYSSELNVNALLLGDSALYLCASSLEPQAHMNTEAFFGQGTRLTVV.

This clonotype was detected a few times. The CDR3 coding sequence is TGTGCCAGCAGCAGAAGGTACCAAGAGACCCAGTACTTC. This encodes CASSRRYQETQYF. The V and J genes are TRBV12-3 or TRBV12-4 and TRBJ2-5; D is uncertain. This CDR3 spans 13 amino acids. Trimming took off 6 bases at V and 0 bases at J, with 8 bases between the two ends.

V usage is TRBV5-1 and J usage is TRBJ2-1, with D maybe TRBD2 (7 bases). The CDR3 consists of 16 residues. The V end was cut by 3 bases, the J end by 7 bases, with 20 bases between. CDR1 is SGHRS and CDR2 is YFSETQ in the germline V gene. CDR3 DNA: TGCGCCAGCAGCTGGAAACAGGGCTCCGGGGGGAATGAGCAGTTCTTC. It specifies CASSWKQGSGGNEQFF.

CDR3: CASSRGRTEGYTF. The DNA for the CDR3 is TGTGCCAGCAGCCGCGGACGGACTGAAGGCTACACCTTC. The chain recombines TRBV3-1 with TRBJ1-2, with D uncertain. Trimming removed 4 bases from V and 8 bases from J, with 14 bases in between. Per germline, CDR1 LGHDT and CDR2 YNNKEL (reference sequence). The CDR3 covers 13 residues.

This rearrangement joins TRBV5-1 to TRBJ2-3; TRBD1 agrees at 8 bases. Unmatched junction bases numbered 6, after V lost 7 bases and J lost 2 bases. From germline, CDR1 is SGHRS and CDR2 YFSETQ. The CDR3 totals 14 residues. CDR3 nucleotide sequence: TGCGCCAGCCAGGGGGCGAGGAACACAGATACGCAGTATTTT. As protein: CASQGARNTDTQYF.

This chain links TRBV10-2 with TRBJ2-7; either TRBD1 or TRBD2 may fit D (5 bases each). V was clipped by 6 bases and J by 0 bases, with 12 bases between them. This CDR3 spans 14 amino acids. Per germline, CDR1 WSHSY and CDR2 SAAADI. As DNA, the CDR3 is TGCGCCAGCAGCGGGGACCCGAGCTCCTACGAGCAGTACTTC. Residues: CASSGDPSSYEQYF.

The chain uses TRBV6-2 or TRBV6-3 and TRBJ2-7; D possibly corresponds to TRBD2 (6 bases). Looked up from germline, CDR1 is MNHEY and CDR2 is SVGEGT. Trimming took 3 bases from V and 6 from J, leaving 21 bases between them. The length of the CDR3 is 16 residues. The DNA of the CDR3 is TGTGCCAGCAGTTATAGGAGGAGGGAGCTTTATAGCGAGCAGTACTTC. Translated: CASSYRRRELYSEQYF.